The 9 T cell receptor beta chains below come from one sample, sequenced in a study of blood T cell repertoires in COVID-19. TCRdb keeps only in-frame clones here, not all; method: immunoSEQ multiplex PCR. Among about 180,000 clones, 80% to 85% were seen once, and the ten largest hold about 12%. What was sequenced was peripheral blood. Every receptor here comes from a woman of 80 years or more with COVID-19, enrolled during active disease.

The chain combines TRBV7-6 with TRBJ1-6; no definite D call. The V end lost 1 base, the J end lost 4 bases, and 5 bases lay between the germline ends. Germline lookup yields CDR1 SGHVS and CDR2 FNYEAQ. This CDR3 spans 14 amino acids. The CDR3 loop reads CASSLEQYNSPLHF. The CDR3, as DNA: TGTGCCAGCAGCTTAGAGCAATATAATTCACCCCTCCACTTT.

This chain uses TRBV6-2 or TRBV6-3 with TRBJ2-2, with 9 bases matching TRBD2. This CDR3 contains 16 residues. Losses at the gene ends were 2 bases for V and 5 bases for J; bases not matched to a gene: 6. Germline V gene lookup returns CDR1 MNHEY and CDR2 SVGEGT. CDR3 residues: CASSYGSGRPTGELFF. CDR3 nucleotide sequence: TGTGCCAGCAGTTACGGCAGCGGGAGGCCTACCGGGGAGCTGTTTTTT.

J is TRBJ2-5 and V is TRBV27; 7 positions match TRBD1. This CDR3 has 14 residues. The germline CDR1 and CDR2 sequences are MNHEY and SMNVEV (reference sequence). The V and J ends lost 8 bases and 0 bases, in that order; junction bases with no gene match: 6. The CDR3 spells CASRWTGYQETQYF. The CDR3 DNA follows: TGTGCCAGCCGATGGACAGGATACCAAGAGACCCAGTACTTC.

The gene calls are TRBV20-1 and TRBJ2-7, with D possibly being TRBD1 (5 bases). The CDR3 totals 11 residues. V lost 7 bases and J lost 3, with 10 bases in between. Per the germline V gene, CDR1 is DFQATT and CDR2 is SNEGSKA (reference sequence). The CDR3 reads CSGQFDYEQYF. The CDR3 nucleotides read TGCAGTGGACAGTTTGACTACGAGCAGTACTTC.

This chain connects TRBV7-9 to TRBJ1-1; 7 bases map to TRBD1. CDR3 length: 14 amino acids. Germline trimming cut 1 base from V and 5 bases from J; bases unmatched to any gene: 4. CDR1 is SEHNR, CDR2 FQNEAQ, per germline (reference sequence). The CDR3 region is CASSLGQGRTEAFF. As DNA, the CDR3 is TGTGCCAGCAGCTTAGGACAGGGAAGAACTGAAGCTTTCTTT.

The DNA of the CDR3 is TGTGCCAGCAGCCCGGGGACTAGCGGGGTCTTCGGCACCGGGGAGCTGTTTTTT. Residues: CASSPGTSGVFGTGELFF. The chain carries TRBV6-2 or TRBV6-3 and TRBJ2-2, with TRBD2 identical over 13 bases. Germline assignment: CDR1 MNHEY and CDR2 SVGEGT. This CDR3 contains 18 residues. V gave up 6 bases and J gave up 4 bases; unmatched junction bases: 11.

The V and J genes are TRBV4-3 and TRBJ2-1, with D possibly matching TRBD1 (5 bases). The germline gives CDR1 LGHNA, CDR2 YSLEER. The V end was cut by 0 bases, the J end by 0 bases, with 9 bases between. This CDR3 has 16 residues. The CDR3 nucleotides read TGCGCCAGCAGCCAAGACAGGGCAAGCTCCTACAATGAGCAGTTCTTC. This encodes CASSQDRASSYNEQFF.

This chain joins TRBV3-1 (or the pseudogene TRBV3-2) and TRBJ2-1; 8 nucleotides match TRBD2. J lost 4 bases, V lost 1 base, and 6 bases had no gene match. Germline-derived CDR1 and CDR2 are LGHDT and YNNKEL (reference sequence). The CDR3 consists of 16 residues. CDR3 amino acids: CASSQGLAGWYNEQFF. CDR3 DNA: TGTGCCAGCAGCCAAGGATTAGCGGGGTGGTACAATGAGCAGTTCTTC.

The V call is TRBV27, the J call TRBJ2-3, with 9 nucleotides matching TRBD2. Trimming cost V 4 bases and J 2 bases; bases outside gene matches: 13. In germline, CDR1 is MNHEY, CDR2 SMNVEV (reference sequence). This CDR3 has 18 amino acids. Here the CDR3 DNA reads TGTGCCAGCAGTTGGCACGTTCTTGCGGGGGGGATCACAGATACGCAGTATTTT. Protein product: CASSWHVLAGGITDTQYF.